This TCR beta chain was obtained from a study of radiotherapy plus CTLA-4 blockade in lung cancer. Regarding the study as a whole: Blood TCR clones of tumor origin expanded after radiotherapy plus ipilimumab.

Germline V gives CDR1 MRHNA, CDR2 SNTAGT. The CDR3 is 13 amino acids. V lost 4 bases to trimming and J lost 5 bases, with 11 bases between them. Turning to this clone: Its antigen is still unknown.

Data came from immunoSEQ multiplex PCR; TCRdb stores just in-frame clones and leaves some out. This sample has 35,000 to 40,000 clones; 55% to 75% occur once, and the top ten carry about a tenth. The sample in question was peripheral blood, obtained from a patient treated with radiotherapy plus ipilimumab. This receptor was taken from a human donor with non-small cell lung cancer who had stable disease on radiotherapy plus ipilimumab. The rearrangement links TRBV6-4 to TRBJ1-1; D might be TRBD1 (5 bases). The CDR3 sequence: CASSVTGGTEAFF. The CDR3 DNA sequence: TGTGCCAGCAGTGTCACAGGTGGGACTGAAGCTTTCTTT.